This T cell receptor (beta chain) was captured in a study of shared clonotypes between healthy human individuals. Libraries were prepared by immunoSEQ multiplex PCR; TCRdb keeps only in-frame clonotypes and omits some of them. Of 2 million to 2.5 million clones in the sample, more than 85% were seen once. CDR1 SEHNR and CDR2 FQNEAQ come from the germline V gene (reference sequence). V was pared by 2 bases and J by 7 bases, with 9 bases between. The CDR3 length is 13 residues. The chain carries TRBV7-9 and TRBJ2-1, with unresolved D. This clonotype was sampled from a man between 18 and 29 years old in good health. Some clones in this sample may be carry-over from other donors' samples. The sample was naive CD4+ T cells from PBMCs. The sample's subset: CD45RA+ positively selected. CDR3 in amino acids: CASSLRLKNEQFF. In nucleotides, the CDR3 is TGTGCCAGCAGCTTAAGGCTAAAGAATGAGCAGTTCTTC.